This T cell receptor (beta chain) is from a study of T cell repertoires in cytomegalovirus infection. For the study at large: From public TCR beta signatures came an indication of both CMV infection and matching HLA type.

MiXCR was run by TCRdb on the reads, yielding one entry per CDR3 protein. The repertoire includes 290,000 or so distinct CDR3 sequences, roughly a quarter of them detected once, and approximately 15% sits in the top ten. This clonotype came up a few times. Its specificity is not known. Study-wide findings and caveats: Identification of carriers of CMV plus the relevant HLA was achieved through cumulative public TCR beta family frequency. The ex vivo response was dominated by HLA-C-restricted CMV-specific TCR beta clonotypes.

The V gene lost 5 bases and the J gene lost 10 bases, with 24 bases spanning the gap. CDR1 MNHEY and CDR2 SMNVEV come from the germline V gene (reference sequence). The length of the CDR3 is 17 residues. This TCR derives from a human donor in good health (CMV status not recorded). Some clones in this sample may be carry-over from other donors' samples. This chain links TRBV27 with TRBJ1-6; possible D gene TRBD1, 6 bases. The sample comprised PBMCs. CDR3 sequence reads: CASSLTGQTGSISPLHF. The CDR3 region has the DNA TGTGCCAGCAGTCTAACCGGACAGACCGGCTCTATCTCACCCCTCCACTTT.